What follows are 31 T cell receptor beta chains derived from one specimen sequenced in a study of T cells expressing NK-cell markers. TCRdb reprocessed the 5' RACE reads and stores each CDR3 protein as one record, lacking DNA. The repertoire table contains roughly 390,000 distinct CDR3 sequences. Sequenced input: blood T cells: a sorted CD56 or NKG2C T cell subset, CD4+ or CD8+ T cells, or bulk PBMC T cells (not recorded which). These receptors all come from a woman aged 50 to 65 in good health.

V and J are TRBV20-1 and TRBJ2-5; TCRdb outputs TRBD1, but without DNA this stays unchecked. The CDR3 totals 15 residues. From germline, CDR1 is DFQATT and CDR2 SNEGSKA (reference sequence). The CDR3 here is CSATLSGLWRETQYF.

V and J are TRBV10-2 and TRBJ2-3; TCRdb lists TRBD1, though no DNA is available to test this call. This CDR3 comprises 14 residues. Germline CDR1 WSHSY, CDR2 SAAADI. CDR3 protein: CASSLSQGKYTQYF.

The CDR3 spells CASSYVRERLKADEQFF. This chain joins TRBV6-6 and TRBJ2-1; checking the TCRdb D call of TRBD2 is not possible without DNA. The CDR3 loop spans 17 amino acids. Germline CDR1 MNHNY, CDR2 SVGAGI (reference sequence).

V usage is TRBV12-3 or TRBV12-4 and J usage is TRBJ2-7; TCRdb reports TRBD1, a call that lacks DNA to check it against. The CDR3 sequence is 13 residues long. CDR3 region: CASSLAGASEQYF.

The rearrangement uses TRBV20-1 and TRBJ2-5; the TCRdb call, TRBD1, lacks DNA for checking. The CDR3 is 12 residues long. Germline-derived CDR1 and CDR2 are DFQATT and SNEGSKA (reference sequence). The chain's CDR3 is CSAIGGQETQYF.

This chain uses TRBV5-1 with TRBJ2-7. The CDR3 is 14 amino acids. CDR1 is SGHRS and CDR2 is YFSETQ in the germline V gene. The CDR3 spells CASSLPDGSGEQYF.

The chain is built from TRBV24-1 and TRBJ2-5; TCRdb designates TRBD1, a call that cannot be tested without DNA. CDR3 size: 15 residues. Germline-derived CDR1 and CDR2 are KGHDR and SFDVKD. The CDR3 spells CATSVWDRAGETQYF.

The chain uses TRBV19 and TRBJ2-2. Germline values: CDR1 LNHDA, CDR2 SQIVND (reference sequence). This CDR3 is built from 15 residues. The CDR3 spells CASSLGSYSTGELFF. Full variable domain (missing parts from reference TRBV19 and TRBJ2-2): DGGITQSPKYLFRKEGQNVTLSCEQNLNHDAMYWYRQDPGQGLRLIYYSQIVNDFQKGDIAEGYSVSREKKESFPLTVTSAQKNPTAFYLCASSLGSYSTGELFFGEGSRLTVL.

The chain joins TRBV29-1 to TRBJ2-1; the TCRdb call, TRBD1, lacks DNA for checking. The CDR3 runs 14 residues. Germline V lookup: CDR1 SQVTM, CDR2 ANQGSEA. The chain's CDR3 is CSGAGGHSYNEQFF.

The chain couples TRBV7-3 to TRBJ1-1; the D call from TCRdb, TRBD1, cannot be confirmed without DNA. Germline V CDR1 and CDR2: SGHTA, FQGTGA. This CDR3 contains 15 residues. CDR3 sequence reads: CASSFLGPPYTEAFF.

This chain links TRBV6-2 or TRBV6-3 with TRBJ2-1; the D gene TCRdb calls, TRBD2, cannot be checked with no DNA. Germline values: CDR1 MNHEY, CDR2 SVGEGT. This CDR3 region has 16 residues. This CDR3 reads CASSYWTSGSVNEQFF.

The rearrangement uses TRBV6-5 and TRBJ1-1; TCRdb's D gene call, TRBD1, goes unchecked for lack of DNA. There are 14 residues in the CDR3. In germline, CDR1 is MNHEY, CDR2 SVGAGI. The CDR3 sequence: CASSKTVMNTEAFF.

CDR3 sequence: CASSPPRLAGANEQFF. V gene TRBV5-1 combines with J gene TRBJ2-1; TCRdb picks TRBD2, but there is no DNA to check that call. Germline CDR1 is SGHRS and CDR2 is YFSETQ. There are 16 residues in the CDR3. The variable domain in full, with the rest retrieved from reference TRBV5-1 and TRBJ2-1, is KAGVTQTPRYLIKTRGQQVTLSCSPISGHRSVSWYQQTPGQGLQFLFEYFSETQRNKGNFPGRFSGRQFSNSRSEMNVSTLELGDSALYLCASSPPRLAGANEQFFGPGTRLTVL.

The chain combines TRBV29-1 with TRBJ2-7. Germline lookup yields CDR1 SQVTM and CDR2 ANQGSEA. This CDR3 comprises 13 residues. The CDR3 is CSVEEREPYEQYF.

The gene calls are TRBV24-1 and TRBJ2-1; the TRBD2 assignment by TCRdb is unverifiable without DNA. The CDR3 is 16 amino acids. Per germline, CDR1 KGHDR and CDR2 SFDVKD. The CDR3 loop is CATSDSTSGSSWEQFF.

The V call is TRBV25-1, the J call TRBJ2-1. The CDR3 is 13 amino acids. The V gene's germline CDR1 is MGHDK and CDR2 SYGVNS. This chain's CDR3 is CASRVDSYNEQFF.

The rearrangement links TRBV10-2 to TRBJ1-6. Germline-derived CDR1 and CDR2 are WSHSY and SAAADI. The CDR3 runs 15 residues. The CDR3 sequence is CASSEAPFPNSPLHF.

This chain joins TRBV7-8 and TRBJ1-2. This CDR3 region has 14 residues. The germline V gene encodes CDR1 SGHVS and CDR2 FQNEAQ. The CDR3 sequence is CASSSEYQNYGYTF.

The chain recombines TRBV24-1 with TRBJ2-3; TCRdb's D call, TRBD2, is unchecked because there is no DNA. There are 15 residues in the CDR3. Germline assignment: CDR1 KGHDR and CDR2 SFDVKD. The CDR3 spells CATRAPGLRSDTQYF.

This chain joins TRBV29-1 and TRBJ2-7; TCRdb lists TRBD1, though no DNA is available to test this call. Germline assignment: CDR1 SQVTM and CDR2 ANQGSEA. The CDR3 is 15 amino acids. CDR3: CSVEGQGTTLREQYF.

The rearrangement joins TRBV5-4 to TRBJ2-4; TCRdb calls TRBD1, which cannot be checked without DNA. The CDR3 runs 14 residues. Looked up from germline, CDR1 is SGHNT and CDR2 is YYREEE (reference sequence). CDR3 protein: CASSFIGGKNIQYF.

The chain employs TRBV20-1 and TRBJ1-5; the D call from TCRdb, TRBD1, cannot be confirmed without DNA. This CDR3 region has 13 residues. Germline V CDR1 and CDR2: DFQATT, SNEGSKA (reference sequence). The chain's CDR3 is CSAETGGNQPQHF.

The J gene is TRBJ2-3, the V gene TRBV20-1; without DNA, the TCRdb call of TRBD2 cannot be checked. Germline V lookup: CDR1 DFQATT, CDR2 SNEGSKA (reference sequence). CDR3 length equals 14 residues. The chain's CDR3 is CSASSGSRSDTQYF.

The V call is TRBV5-1, the J call TRBJ2-3; no DNA is available, so the TRBD2 call from TCRdb remains unchecked. The CDR3 is made up of 15 amino acids. The germline CDR1 and CDR2 sequences are SGHRS and YFSETQ. The chain's CDR3 is CASSSAAGVKDTQYF.

This sequence joins TRBV14 and TRBJ2-2. CDR3 length: 12 residues. Germline loops: CDR1 SGHDN, CDR2 FVKESK. CDR3 loop: CASSQEAKRLFF. The variable domain in full, with the rest retrieved from reference TRBV14 and TRBJ2-2, is EAGVTQFPSHSVIEKGQTVTLRCDPISGHDNLYWYRRVMGKEIKFLLHFVKESKQDESGMPNNRFLAERTGGTYSTLKVQPAELEDSGVYFCASSQEAKRLFFGEGSRLTVL.

The genes are TRBV5-1 and TRBJ2-1; TCRdb's D call of TRBD2 is untestable without DNA. The CDR3 covers 15 residues. Germline-derived CDR1 and CDR2 are SGHRS and YFSETQ. The CDR3 reads CASSSRDSVSDEQFF.

V gene TRBV15 combines with J gene TRBJ2-1; TCRdb calls TRBD2, which cannot be checked without DNA. Germline lookup yields CDR1 LNHNV and CDR2 YYDKDF (reference sequence). The CDR3 extends over 19 amino acids. CDR3 loop: CATSRDRPLVAGVYNEQFF.

This chain uses TRBV20-1 with TRBJ2-2; checking the TCRdb D call of TRBD2 is not possible without DNA. This CDR3 region has 14 residues. Germline CDR1 is DFQATT and CDR2 is SNEGSKA (reference sequence). The CDR3 loop is CSARVAGAAGELFF.

The V call is TRBV12-3 or TRBV12-4, the J call TRBJ2-3; TCRdb calls TRBD1, which cannot be checked without DNA. This CDR3 has 14 residues. CDR3 region: CASSPWGHTDTQYF.

The chain carries TRBV27 and TRBJ2-2; the TRBD2 assignment by TCRdb is unverifiable without DNA. The CDR3 is made up of 16 amino acids. The germline V gene encodes CDR1 MNHEY and CDR2 SMNVEV (reference sequence). CDR3 sequence: CASSLIASGNTGELFF.

The chain has TRBV5-5 and TRBJ1-1. The CDR3 runs to 14 residues. Germline CDR1 SGHKS, CDR2 YYEKEE (reference sequence). The CDR3 sequence is CASSLPDMNTEAFF.